These 3 T cell receptor beta chains originate from one sample sequenced in a study of human T cells and chemical hapten exposure. TCRdb recomputed calls from the RACE reads with MiXCR, one row per CDR3 protein. This sample has approximately 85,000 distinct CDR3 sequences, with about 10% found just once. Documented time point: patch test 2, 6 weeks after DPC sensitization. Stated treatment: therapeutic diphenylcyclopropenone sensitization with weekly scalp DPC. Sequencing used whole blood, obtained in connection with sensitization to the hapten diphenylcyclopropenone (DPC). The receptors derive from a woman younger than 45 with alopecia areata. Some clones in this sample may be carry-over from other donors' samples.

This chain connects TRBV25-1 to TRBJ2-2; 10 nucleotides align to TRBD1. The J segment lost 4 bases and the V segment lost 4 bases, leaving 6 bases of the junction unmatched. Per the germline V gene, CDR1 is MGHDK and CDR2 is SYGVNS. The CDR3 has 16 residues. CDR3 sequence (DNA): TGTGCCAGCAGTGCCCGGGACAGGGGATCCACCGGGGAGCTGTTTTTT. The encoded protein is CASSARDRGSTGELFF.

This clonotype was seen at least ten times. The chain carries TRBV24-1 and TRBJ2-4; 7 bases align to TRBD1. Looked up from germline, CDR1 is KGHDR and CDR2 is SFDVKD. J gave up 6 bases and V 4 bases, and 5 bases lay outside the gene matches. The CDR3 totals 14 residues. The CDR3, as DNA: TGTGCCACCAGTGAATTTAGGGGGCGAAACATTCAGTACTTC. Protein product: CATSEFRGRNIQYF.

This clonotype has a count of ten or more. This sequence joins TRBV28 and TRBJ1-4; TRBD1 is a possible D gene (5 bases). Germline loops: CDR1 MDHEN, CDR2 SYDVKM. V was trimmed by 6 bases and J by 6 bases, leaving 17 bases between them. This CDR3 is built from 15 residues. This chain's CDR3 is CASRTTGPRHEKLFF. The CDR3 DNA sequence: TGTGCCAGCAGAACCACGGGGCCGAGACATGAAAAACTGTTTTTT.